What follows is one TCR beta chain and its context. TCRdb's table, derived via immunoSEQ multiplex PCR, lists solely in-frame clones and lacks some. The profile shows tens of thousands of clones, around 94% of them singletons. These data are taken from a study of T cell changes during pregnancy in multiple sclerosis. This sequence was found in a female donor with multiple sclerosis, enrolled in a pregnancy study. Specimen: peripheral blood, collected in the third trimester of pregnancy.

The CDR3 DNA reads TGTGCCAGCAGCCGGCAGGGGGCAGATACGCAGTATTTT. It is translated as CASSRQGADTQYF. The V and J genes are TRBV27 and TRBJ2-3, with 7 bases identical to TRBD1. Germline CDR1 MNHEY, CDR2 SMNVEV (reference sequence). CDR3 length equals 13 residues. The J segment lost 4 bases and the V segment lost 6 bases, leaving 4 bases of the junction unmatched.